This TCR beta chain was profiled in a study of blood T cell repertoires in COVID-19. This CDR3 is 15 amino acids long. Germline V gene data show CDR1 as MNHEY and CDR2 as SVGAGI. With 6 bases clipped from V and 5 bases from J, the junction kept 8 bases outside the gene matches. This clone was counted between two and nine times. Under the authors' procedure: Nucleated cell number was recorded as an estimate derived from reference gene primer amplification. Some clones are missing from TCRdb's copy, which holds only in-frame ones; the method was immunoSEQ multiplex PCR. V, J and clone size are those of that table, while D and trimming were read from the DNA. There are about 59,000 clones in the sample; 91% occur only once, and roughly 8.6% lies in the top ten.

What was sequenced was peripheral blood. The rearrangement joins TRBV6-5 to TRBJ2-2, with 8 bases fitting TRBD1. The TCR comes from a human donor in a cohort sampled during active COVID-19. The CDR3 is CASRHGQGGTGELFF. The CDR3 DNA reads TGTGCCAGCAGACACGGACAGGGTGGGACCGGGGAGCTGTTTTTT.